This T cell receptor (beta chain) was sequenced for a study of blood T cell repertoires in COVID-19 (TCRdb year 2020). At the level of the whole study: Samples covering the acute and convalescent phases of COVID-19 were provided by collaborators in the United States, Italy and Spain. Nearly every sample came with metadata listing a de-identified subject ID, COVID-19 status, age in years and sex. Samples were obtained from the ongoing ImmuneRACE study (first 160 participants) and from some 1,300 subjects provided by 6 global collaborators. The dataset comprised deeply sampled blood TCRbeta repertoires from subjects exposed to, actively infected with, or recovered from COVID-19. The repertoires were made available in a free public database intended to serve as a resource for research on the immune response to SARS-CoV-2. The prospective study material was composed of cDNA or gDNA derived from T cells, B-cell-depleted T cells, or PBMCs. HLA class I and class II types, where available, came from metadata supplied by the sample provider rather than from assay-based typing. Study-level results and caveats: The quantity of clinical and demographic metadata differed by source and by participant and was supplied without curation.

Regarding this clone: Which antigen it targets is not known. Per-base qualities were not stored, and no clone one base away is much larger.

Collaborating institutions collected whole blood in K2EDTA tubes following their own protocols. Collaborator samples were shipped for TCRbeta analysis as frozen whole blood, isolated PBMCs, or DNA extracted from either sample type. TCRbeta CDR3 regions were amplified from genomic DNA by means of the immunoSEQ Assay, a bias-controlled multiplex PCR. The authors processed their data as follows. The number of nucleated cells in each sample was estimated by amplification of reference gene primers within the assay. Sequence reads were collapsed and filtered to measure the absolute abundance of every unique TCRbeta CDR3 rearrangement. For each sample, productive Simpson clonality was calculated by taking the square root of Simpson's diversity index across productive rearrangements. TCRdb holds this immuneACCESS table with in-frame rearrangements only. Some clones are missing; in checked studies, unresolved V genes explain under half, and the rest has no known cause. D and trimming come from the DNA, and the V and J calls and clone size come from that table. This sample gives about 120,000 clones in total; around nine tenths of them show up just once. The ten top clones hold roughly 2.2% of the sample.

Sequencing was done on a sample of peripheral blood. The clonotype originates from a woman aged 45-59 years with acute or convalescent COVID-19.

CDR3 protein: CASSIRRGYTF. The nucleotides read TGTGCCAGCAGCATCCGGAGGGGCTACACCTTC. Recombination linked TRBV7-3 to TRBJ1-2, with no confident D gene call. The germline V gene gives CDR1 as SGHTA and CDR2 as FQGTGA. V is clipped by 5 bases and J by 8 bases, and the sequence between their germline boundaries is 9 bases long. There are 11 amino acids in the CDR3, from cysteine to phenylalanine inclusive. Left in the record is the CDR3 DNA by itself, 33 bases read in frame from the first base.